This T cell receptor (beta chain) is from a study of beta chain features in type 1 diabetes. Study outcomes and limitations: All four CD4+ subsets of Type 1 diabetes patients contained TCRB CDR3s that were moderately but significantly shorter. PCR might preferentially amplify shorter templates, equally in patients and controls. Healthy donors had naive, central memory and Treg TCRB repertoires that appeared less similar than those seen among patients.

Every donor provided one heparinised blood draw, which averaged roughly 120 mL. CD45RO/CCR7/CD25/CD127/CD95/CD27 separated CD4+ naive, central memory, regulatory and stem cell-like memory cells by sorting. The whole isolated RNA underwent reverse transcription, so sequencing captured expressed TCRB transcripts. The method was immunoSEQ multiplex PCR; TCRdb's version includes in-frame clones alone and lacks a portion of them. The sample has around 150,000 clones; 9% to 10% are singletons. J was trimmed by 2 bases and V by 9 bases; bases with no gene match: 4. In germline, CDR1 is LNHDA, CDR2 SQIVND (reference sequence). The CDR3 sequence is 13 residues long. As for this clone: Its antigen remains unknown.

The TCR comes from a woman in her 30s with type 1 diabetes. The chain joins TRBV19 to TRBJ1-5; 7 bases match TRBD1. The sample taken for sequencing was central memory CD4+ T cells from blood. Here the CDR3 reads CASGDSRNQPQHF. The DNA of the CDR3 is TGTGCCAGCGGGGACAGCCGCAATCAGCCCCAGCATTTT.